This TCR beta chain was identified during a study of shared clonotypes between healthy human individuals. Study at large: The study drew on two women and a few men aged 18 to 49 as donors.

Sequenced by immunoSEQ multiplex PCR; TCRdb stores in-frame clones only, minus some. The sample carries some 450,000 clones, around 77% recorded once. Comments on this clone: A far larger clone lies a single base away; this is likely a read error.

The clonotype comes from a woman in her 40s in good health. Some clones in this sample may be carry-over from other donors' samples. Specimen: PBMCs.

The CDR3 region has the DNA TGTGCCAGCAGCGTGACTAGCGGGAGCTACAATGGGCAGTTCTTC. Residues: CASSVTSGSYNGQFF. The rearrangement joins TRBV9 to TRBJ2-1; 12 bases align to TRBD2. The CDR3 contains 15 residues. In germline, CDR1 is SGDLS, CDR2 YYNGEE.